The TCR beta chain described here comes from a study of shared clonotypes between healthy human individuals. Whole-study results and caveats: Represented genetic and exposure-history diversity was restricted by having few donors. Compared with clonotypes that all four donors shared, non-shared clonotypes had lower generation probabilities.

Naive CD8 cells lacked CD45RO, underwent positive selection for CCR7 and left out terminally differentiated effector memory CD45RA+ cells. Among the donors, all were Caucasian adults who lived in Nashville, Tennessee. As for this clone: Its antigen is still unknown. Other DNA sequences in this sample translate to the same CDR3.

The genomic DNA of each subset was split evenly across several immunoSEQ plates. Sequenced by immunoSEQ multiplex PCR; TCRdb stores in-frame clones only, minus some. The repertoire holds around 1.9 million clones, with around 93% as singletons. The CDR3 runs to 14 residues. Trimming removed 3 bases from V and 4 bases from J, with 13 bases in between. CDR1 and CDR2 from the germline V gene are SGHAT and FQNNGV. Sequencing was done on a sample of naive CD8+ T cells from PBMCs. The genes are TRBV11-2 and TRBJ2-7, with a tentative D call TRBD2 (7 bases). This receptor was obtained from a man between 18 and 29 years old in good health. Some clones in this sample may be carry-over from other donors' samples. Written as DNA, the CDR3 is TGTGCCAGCAGCTTTGTGGGGGGGGCATACGAGCAGTACTTC. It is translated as CASSFVGGAYEQYF.